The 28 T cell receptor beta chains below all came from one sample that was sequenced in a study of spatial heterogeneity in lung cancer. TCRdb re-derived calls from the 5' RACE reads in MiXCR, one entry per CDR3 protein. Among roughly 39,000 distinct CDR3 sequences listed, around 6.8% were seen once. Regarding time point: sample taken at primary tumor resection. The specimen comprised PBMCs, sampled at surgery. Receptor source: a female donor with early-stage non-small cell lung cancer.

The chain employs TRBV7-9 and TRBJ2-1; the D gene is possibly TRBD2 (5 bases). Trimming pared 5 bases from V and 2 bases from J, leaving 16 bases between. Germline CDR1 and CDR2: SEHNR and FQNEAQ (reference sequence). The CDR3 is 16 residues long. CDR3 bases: TGTGCCAGCAGCCACCTGCCCGGGAACCCCTACAATGAGCAGTTCTTC. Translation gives CASSHLPGNPYNEQFF.

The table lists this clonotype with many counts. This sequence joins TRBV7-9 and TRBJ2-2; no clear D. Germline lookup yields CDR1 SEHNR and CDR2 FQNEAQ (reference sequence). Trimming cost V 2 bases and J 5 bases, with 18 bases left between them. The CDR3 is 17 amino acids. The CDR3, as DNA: TGTGCCAGCAGCTTAACATCAATGCCCACGGATACCGGGGAGCTGTTTTTT. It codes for CASSLTSMPTDTGELFF.

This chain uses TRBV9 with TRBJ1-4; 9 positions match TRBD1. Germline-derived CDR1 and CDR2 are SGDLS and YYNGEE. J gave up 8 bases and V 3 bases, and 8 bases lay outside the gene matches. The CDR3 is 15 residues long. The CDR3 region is CASSEHDRGTEKLFF. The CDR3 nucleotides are TGTGCCAGCAGCGAACACGACAGGGGGACCGAAAAACTGTTTTTT.

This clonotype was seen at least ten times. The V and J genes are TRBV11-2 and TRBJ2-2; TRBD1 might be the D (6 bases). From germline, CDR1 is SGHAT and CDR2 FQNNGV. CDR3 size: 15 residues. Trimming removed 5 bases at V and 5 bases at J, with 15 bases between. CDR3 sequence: CASSQGHALTGELFF. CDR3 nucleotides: TGTGCCAGCAGCCAGGGACATGCCCTAACCGGGGAGCTGTTTTTT.

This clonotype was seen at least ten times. The CDR3 DNA follows: TGTGCCAGCAGTTACGGTTCCGTGGGCGGCGTCTACTTC. Amino acid sequence: CASSYGSVGGVYF. The V gene is TRBV6-2 or TRBV6-3, the J gene TRBJ2-7; D not resolved. Trimming cost V 2 bases and J 13 bases, with 18 bases left between them. Germline CDR1 MNHEY, CDR2 SVGEGT. This CDR3 contains 13 residues.

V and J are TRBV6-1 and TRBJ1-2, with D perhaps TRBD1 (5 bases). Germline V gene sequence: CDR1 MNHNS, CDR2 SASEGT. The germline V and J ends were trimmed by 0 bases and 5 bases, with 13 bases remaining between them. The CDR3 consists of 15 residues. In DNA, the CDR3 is TGTGCCAGCAGTGAAGCCCAAGCAGGGAAGTATGGCTACACCTTC. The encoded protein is CASSEAQAGKYGYTF.

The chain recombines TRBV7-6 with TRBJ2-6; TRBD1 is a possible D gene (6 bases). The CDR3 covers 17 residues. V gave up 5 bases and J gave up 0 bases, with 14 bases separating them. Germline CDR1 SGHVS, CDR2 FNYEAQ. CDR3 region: CASSTDSRNSGANVLTF. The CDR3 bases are TGTGCCAGCAGCACGGACAGTAGGAACTCTGGGGCCAACGTCCTGACTTTC. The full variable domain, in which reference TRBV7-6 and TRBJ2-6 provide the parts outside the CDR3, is GAGVSQSPRYKVTKRGQDVALRCDPISGHVSLYWYRQALGQGPEFLTYFNYEAQQDKSGLPNDRFSAERPEGSISTLTIQRTEQRDSAMYRCASSTDSRNSGANVLTFGAGSRLTVL.

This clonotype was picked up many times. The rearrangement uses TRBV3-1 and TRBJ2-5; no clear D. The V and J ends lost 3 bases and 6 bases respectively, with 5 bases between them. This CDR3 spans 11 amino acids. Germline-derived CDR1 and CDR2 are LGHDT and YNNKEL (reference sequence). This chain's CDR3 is CASSHAKTQYF. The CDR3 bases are TGTGCCAGCAGCCATGCCAAGACCCAGTACTTC.

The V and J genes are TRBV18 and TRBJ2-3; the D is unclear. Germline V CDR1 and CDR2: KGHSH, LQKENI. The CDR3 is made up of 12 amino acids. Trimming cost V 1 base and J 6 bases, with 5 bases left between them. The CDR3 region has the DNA TGTGCCAGCTCACCACTCCCTGATACGCAGTATTTT. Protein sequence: CASSPLPDTQYF.

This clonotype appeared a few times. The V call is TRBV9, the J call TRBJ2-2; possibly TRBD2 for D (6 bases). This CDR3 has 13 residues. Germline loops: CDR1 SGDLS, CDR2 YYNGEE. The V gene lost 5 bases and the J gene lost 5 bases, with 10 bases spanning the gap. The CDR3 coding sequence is TGTGCCAGCAGGCCGGGGGTTACCGGGGAGCTGTTTTTT. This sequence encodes CASRPGVTGELFF.

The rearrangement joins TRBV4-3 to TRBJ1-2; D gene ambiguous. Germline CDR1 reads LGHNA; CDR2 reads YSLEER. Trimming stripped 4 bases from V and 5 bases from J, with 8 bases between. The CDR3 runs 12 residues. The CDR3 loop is CASSLGQYGYTF. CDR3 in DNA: TGCGCCAGCAGCCTAGGCCAGTATGGCTACACCTTC.

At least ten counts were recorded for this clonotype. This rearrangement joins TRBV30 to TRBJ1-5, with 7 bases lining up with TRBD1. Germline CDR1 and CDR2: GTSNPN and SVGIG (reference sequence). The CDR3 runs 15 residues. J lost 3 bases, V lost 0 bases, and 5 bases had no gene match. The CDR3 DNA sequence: TGTGCCTGGAGTGTTCGGGGACAGCTCAATCAGCCCCAGCATTTT. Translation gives CAWSVRGQLNQPQHF.

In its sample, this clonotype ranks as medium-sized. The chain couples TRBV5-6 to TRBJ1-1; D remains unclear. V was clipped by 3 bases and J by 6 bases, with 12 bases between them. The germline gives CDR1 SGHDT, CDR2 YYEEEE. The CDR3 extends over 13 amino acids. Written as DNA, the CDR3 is TGTGCCAGCAGCTGTCTAATGTGCGCTGAAGCTTTCTTT. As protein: CASSCLMCAEAFF.

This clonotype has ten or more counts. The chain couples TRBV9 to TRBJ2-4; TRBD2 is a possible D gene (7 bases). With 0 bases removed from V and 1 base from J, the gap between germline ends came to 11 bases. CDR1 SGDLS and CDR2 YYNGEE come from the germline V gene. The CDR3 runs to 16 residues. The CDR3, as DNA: TGTGCCAGCAGCGTAGCTGGGGGGGCCGCCAAAAACATTCAGTACTTC. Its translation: CASSVAGGAAKNIQYF.

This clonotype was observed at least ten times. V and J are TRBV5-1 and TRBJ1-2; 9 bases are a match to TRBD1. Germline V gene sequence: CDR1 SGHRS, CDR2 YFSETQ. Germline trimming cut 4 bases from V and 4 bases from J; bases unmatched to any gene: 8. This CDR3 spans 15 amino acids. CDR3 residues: CASSQQGATSYGYTF. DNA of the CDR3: TGCGCCAGCAGCCAACAGGGGGCTACCTCCTATGGCTACACCTTC.

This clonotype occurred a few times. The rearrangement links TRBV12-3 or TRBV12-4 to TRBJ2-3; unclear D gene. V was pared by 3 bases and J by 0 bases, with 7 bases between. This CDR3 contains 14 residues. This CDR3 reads CASSFTSSTDTQYF. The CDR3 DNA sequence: TGTGCCAGCAGTTTTACCTCCAGCACAGATACGCAGTATTTT.

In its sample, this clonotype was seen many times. CDR3 sequence: CATTTVSYNEQFF. In nucleotides, the CDR3 is TGTGCCACAACGACAGTTTCCTACAATGAGCAGTTCTTC. The chain uses TRBV2 and TRBJ2-1, with D possibly matching TRBD1 (5 bases). This CDR3 comprises 13 residues. The V end lost 10 bases, the J end lost 1 base, and 11 bases lay between the germline ends. Germline CDR1 is SNHLY and CDR2 is FYNNEI.

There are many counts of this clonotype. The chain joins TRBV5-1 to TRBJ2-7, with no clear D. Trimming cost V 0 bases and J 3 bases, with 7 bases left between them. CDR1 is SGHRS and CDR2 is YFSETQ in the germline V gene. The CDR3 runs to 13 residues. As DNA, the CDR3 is TGCGCCAGCAGCTTGGAGCAGGACTACGAGCAGTACTTC. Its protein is CASSLEQDYEQYF.

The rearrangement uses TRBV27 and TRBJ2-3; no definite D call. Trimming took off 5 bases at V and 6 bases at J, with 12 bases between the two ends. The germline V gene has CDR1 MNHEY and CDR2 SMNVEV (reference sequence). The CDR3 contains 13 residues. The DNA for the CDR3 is TGTGCCAGCAGTAAAACCGCGCCGGATACGCAGTATTTT. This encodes CASSKTAPDTQYF.

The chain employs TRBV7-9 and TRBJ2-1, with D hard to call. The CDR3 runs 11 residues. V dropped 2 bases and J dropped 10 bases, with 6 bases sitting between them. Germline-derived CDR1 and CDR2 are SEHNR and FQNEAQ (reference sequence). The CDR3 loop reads CASSLRIEQFF. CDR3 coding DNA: TGTGCCAGCAGCTTACGGATCGAGCAGTTCTTC.

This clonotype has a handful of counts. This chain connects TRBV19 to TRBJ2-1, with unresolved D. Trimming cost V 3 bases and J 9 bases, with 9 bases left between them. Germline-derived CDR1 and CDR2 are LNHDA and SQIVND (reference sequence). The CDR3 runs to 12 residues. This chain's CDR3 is CASSIQGIEQFF. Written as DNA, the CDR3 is TGTGCCAGTAGTATTCAAGGGATTGAGCAGTTCTTC.

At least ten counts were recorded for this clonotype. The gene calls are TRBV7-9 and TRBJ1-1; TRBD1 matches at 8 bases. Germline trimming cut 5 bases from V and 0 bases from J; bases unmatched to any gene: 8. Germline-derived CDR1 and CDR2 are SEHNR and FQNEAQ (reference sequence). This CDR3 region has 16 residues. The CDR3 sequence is CASSRGQGAMNTEAFF. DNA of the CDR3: TGTGCCAGCAGCCGGGGCCAGGGGGCCATGAACACTGAAGCTTTCTTT.

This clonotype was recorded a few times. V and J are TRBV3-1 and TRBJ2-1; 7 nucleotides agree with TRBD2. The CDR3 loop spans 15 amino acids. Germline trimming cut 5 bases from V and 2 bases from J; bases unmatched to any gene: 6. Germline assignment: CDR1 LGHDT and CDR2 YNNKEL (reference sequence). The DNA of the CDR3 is TGTGCCAGCAGCTCCCTGGGGGGGGCCTACAATGAGCAGTTCTTC. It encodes CASSSLGGAYNEQFF.

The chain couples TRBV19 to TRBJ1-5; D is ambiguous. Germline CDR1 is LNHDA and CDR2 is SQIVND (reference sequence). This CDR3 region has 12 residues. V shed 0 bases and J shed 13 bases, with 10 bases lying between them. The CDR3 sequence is CASSIDNRWQHF. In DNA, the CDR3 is TGTGCCAGTAGTATAGATAACCGCTGGCAGCATTTT.

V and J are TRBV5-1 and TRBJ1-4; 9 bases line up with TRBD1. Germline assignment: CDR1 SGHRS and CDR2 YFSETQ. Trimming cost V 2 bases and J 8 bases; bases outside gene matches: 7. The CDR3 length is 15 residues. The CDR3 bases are TGCGCCAGCAGCTTCATGGGACAGGGCTTCGAAAAACTGTTTTTT. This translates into CASSFMGQGFEKLFF.

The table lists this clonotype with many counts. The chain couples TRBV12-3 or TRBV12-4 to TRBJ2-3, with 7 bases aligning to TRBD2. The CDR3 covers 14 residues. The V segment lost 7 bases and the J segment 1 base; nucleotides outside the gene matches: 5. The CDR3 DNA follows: TGTGCCAGCATCCGCGGGGGAGGCACAGATACGCAGTATTTT. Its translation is CASIRGGGTDTQYF.

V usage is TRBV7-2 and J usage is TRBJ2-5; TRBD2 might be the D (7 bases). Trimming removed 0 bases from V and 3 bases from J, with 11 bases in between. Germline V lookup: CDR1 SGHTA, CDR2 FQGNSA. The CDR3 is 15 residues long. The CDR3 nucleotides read TGTGCCAGCAGCTTAGCGGGGGGGCACGAAGAGACCCAGTACTTC. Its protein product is CASSLAGGHEETQYF. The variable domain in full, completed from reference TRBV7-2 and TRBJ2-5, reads GAGVSQSPSNKVTEKGKDVELRCDPISGHTALYWYRQSLGQGLEFLIYFQGNSAPDKSGLPSDRFSAERTGGSVSTLTIQRTQQEDSAVYLCASSLAGGHEETQYFGPGTRLLVL.

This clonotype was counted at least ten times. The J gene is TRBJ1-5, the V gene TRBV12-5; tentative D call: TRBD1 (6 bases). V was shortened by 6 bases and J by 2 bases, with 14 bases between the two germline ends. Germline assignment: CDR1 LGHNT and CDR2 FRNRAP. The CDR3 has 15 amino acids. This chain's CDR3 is CASGLQGSGNQPQHF. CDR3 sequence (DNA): TGTGCTAGTGGACTACAGGGTAGTGGCAATCAGCCCCAGCATTTT.